The clone carrying this TCR beta chain was recorded only once. This sample is drawn from a study of control samples from healthy donors and cancer patients. Profiled with immunoSEQ multiplex PCR; TCRdb holds only in-frame clones, not every one. Among about 80,000 clones, around 83% were seen once, and the ten largest hold under 14%. The sample consisted of PBMCs. The source is a man in his sixties with head and neck cancer.

This CDR3 reads CASSTLESWREGHDEQFF. CDR3 DNA sequence: TGTGCCAGCTCAACATTGGAATCTTGGCGGGAGGGCCACGATGAGCAGTTCTTC. The chain is built from TRBV18 and TRBJ2-1; TRBD2 agrees at 9 bases. Germline CDR1 reads KGHSH; CDR2 reads LQKENI. The V and J ends lost 5 bases and 8 bases, in that order; junction bases with no gene match: 19. The CDR3 consists of 18 residues.